A selection of T cell receptor beta chains follows, all from one sample in a study of T cells after posttransplantation cyclophosphamide. The protocol was immunoSEQ multiplex PCR, while the TCRdb copy is restricted to in-frame clones and leaves out a portion. Altogether 16,000 or so clones are present, 85% being singletons, with the ten largest covering approximately 30%. The source material was PBMCs, sampled after allogeneic stem cell transplant with calcineurin inhibitor and methotrexate. The source is a female patient between 18 and 30 years old who received an allogeneic stem cell transplant from an unrelated donor, was CMV-positive, and had acute and chronic GVHD. Some T cells may originate from the graft donor. Both conserved end residues are part of each CDR3. Each record gives: clone size, D gene, J gene, V gene, CDR3 DNA, CDR3 protein. The D gene is left open where the match is weak. Part of the rows lack a size; the others show once, few, many or a class for expanded clones.

clone_size: once; d_call: TRBD1; j_call: TRBJ2-7; v_call: TRBV2; cdr3_nt: TGTGCCAGCAGTGGCCCCGGGACAGGGATCTACGAGCAGTACTTC; cdr3_aa: CASSGPGTGIYEQYF
clone_size: -; d_call: TRBD1; j_call: TRBJ2-3; v_call: TRBV19; cdr3_nt: TGTGCCAGTAGTATAGCGGGACAGACGCAGTATTTT; cdr3_aa: CASSIAGQTQYF
clone_size: medium-sized; d_call: -; j_call: TRBJ1-3; v_call: TRBV4-1; cdr3_nt: TGCGCCAGCAGCCAAGATGCGGGGAACGTAAACACCATATATTTT; cdr3_aa: CASSQDAGNVNTIYF
clone_size: -; d_call: TRBD1; j_call: TRBJ2-7; v_call: TRBV5-5; cdr3_nt: TGTGCCAGCAGCTTTTCAAGGGACAGGGTCCACGAGCAGTACTTC; cdr3_aa: CASSFSRDRVHEQYF
clone_size: -; d_call: TRBD2; j_call: TRBJ2-5; v_call: TRBV5-1; cdr3_nt: TGCGCCAGCAGCCCCGGGACTAGCGGGGTTCAAGAGACCCAGTACTTC; cdr3_aa: CASSPGTSGVQETQYF
clone_size: -; d_call: TRBD1; j_call: TRBJ2-7; v_call: TRBV4-2; cdr3_nt: TGTGCCAGCAGCCAAAGACAGGGTGCCGACGAGCAGTACTTC; cdr3_aa: CASSQRQGADEQYF
clone_size: few; d_call: TRBD1; j_call: TRBJ1-2; v_call: TRBV19; cdr3_nt: TGTGCCAGTAGTATGGGGGACAGGCGGAACTATGGCTACACCTTC; cdr3_aa: CASSMGDRRNYGYTF
clone_size: -; d_call: -; j_call: TRBJ1-2; v_call: TRBV27; cdr3_nt: TGTGCCAGCAGTCCGGGGAGGGAGCATGGCTACACCTTC; cdr3_aa: CASSPGREHGYTF
clone_size: -; d_call: TRBD1; j_call: TRBJ2-7; v_call: TRBV19; cdr3_nt: TGTGCCAGTAGTCTCGGGACAGGGGGCGAGCAGTACTTC; cdr3_aa: CASSLGTGGEQYF
clone_size: -; d_call: TRBD2; j_call: TRBJ2-1; v_call: TRBV5-4; cdr3_nt: TGTGCCAGCAGCTTGGAACTAGCGGGAGGGGGTGAGCAGTTCTTC; cdr3_aa: CASSLELAGGGEQFF
clone_size: -; d_call: TRBD2; j_call: TRBJ2-7; v_call: TRBV5-6; cdr3_nt: TGTGCCAGCAGGATACTAGCGGACCTGGTTTACGAGCAGTACTTC; cdr3_aa: CASRILADLVYEQYF
clone_size: once; d_call: TRBD1; j_call: TRBJ2-7; v_call: TRBV5-4; cdr3_nt: TGTGCCAGCAGCTTGGGACAGGGGGCCTACGAGCAGTACTTC; cdr3_aa: CASSLGQGAYEQYF
clone_size: once; d_call: TRBD2; j_call: TRBJ2-7; v_call: TRBV5-4; cdr3_nt: TGTGCCAGCAGCTACGGACTAGCTTCCTACGAGCAGTACTTC; cdr3_aa: CASSYGLASYEQYF
clone_size: -; d_call: -; j_call: TRBJ2-5; v_call: TRBV10-3; cdr3_nt: TGTGCCATCAGTGAGTCGGCTGGAGAGACCCAGTACTTC; cdr3_aa: CAISESAGETQYF
clone_size: -; d_call: TRBD2; j_call: TRBJ2-5; v_call: TRBV11-2; cdr3_nt: TGTGCCAGCAGCTTAGAAAGCGGGAGCCCCGGGGAGACCCAGTACTTC; cdr3_aa: CASSLESGSPGETQYF
clone_size: -; d_call: -; j_call: TRBJ1-4; v_call: TRBV6-1; cdr3_nt: TGTGCCAGCAGTGAAGGAGGGCAGGCTGATGAAAAACTGTTTTTT; cdr3_aa: CASSEGGQADEKLFF
clone_size: -; d_call: TRBD1; j_call: TRBJ1-3; v_call: TRBV28; cdr3_nt: TGTGCCAGCAGTTTATTAGGGGGGACAGTTGAATATTTT; cdr3_aa: CASSLLGGTVEYF
clone_size: few; d_call: TRBD1; j_call: TRBJ2-7; v_call: TRBV7-2; cdr3_nt: TGTGCCAGCAGCACCCGGGACAGGGGGAACGAGCAGTACTTC; cdr3_aa: CASSTRDRGNEQYF
clone_size: -; d_call: -; j_call: TRBJ2-2; v_call: TRBV7-9; cdr3_nt: TGTGCCAGCAGCTTTGCCCGCGGGACCAACACCGGGGAGCTGTTTTTT; cdr3_aa: CASSFARGTNTGELFF
clone_size: -; d_call: -; j_call: TRBJ2-7; v_call: TRBV11-2; cdr3_nt: TGTGCCAGCAGCCACCCCTGGGGGAGGTCCTACGAGCAGTACTTC; cdr3_aa: CASSHPWGRSYEQYF
clone_size: -; d_call: TRBD2; j_call: TRBJ2-7; v_call: TRBV28; cdr3_nt: TGTGCCAGCATCCGAGCGGGGGTCTCCTACGAGCAGTACTTC; cdr3_aa: CASIRAGVSYEQYF
clone_size: -; d_call: TRBD1; j_call: TRBJ2-7; v_call: TRBV28; cdr3_nt: TGTGCCAGCAGACCCGGGACAGGTGGTTACGAGCAGTACTTC; cdr3_aa: CASRPGTGGYEQYF
clone_size: -; d_call: -; j_call: TRBJ2-1; v_call: TRBV19; cdr3_nt: TGTGCCAGTAGTTTGTCTGACAGTGAGCAGTTCTTC; cdr3_aa: CASSLSDSEQFF
clone_size: -; d_call: TRBD2; j_call: TRBJ2-2; v_call: TRBV27; cdr3_nt: TGTGCCAGCTCGCGGGCTAGCGGGACCACCGGGGAGCTGTTTTTT; cdr3_aa: CASSRASGTTGELFF
clone_size: -; d_call: TRBD1; j_call: TRBJ2-3; v_call: TRBV7-9; cdr3_nt: TGTGCCAGCAGCTTATCCTGGGAGACAGGGATGGAGGCCGATACGCAGTATTTT; cdr3_aa: CASSLSWETGMEADTQYF
clone_size: few; d_call: TRBD1; j_call: TRBJ1-2; v_call: TRBV5-6; cdr3_nt: TGTGCCAGTTCACGGGACAGACCTCAATTGGGCTACACCTTC; cdr3_aa: CASSRDRPQLGYTF